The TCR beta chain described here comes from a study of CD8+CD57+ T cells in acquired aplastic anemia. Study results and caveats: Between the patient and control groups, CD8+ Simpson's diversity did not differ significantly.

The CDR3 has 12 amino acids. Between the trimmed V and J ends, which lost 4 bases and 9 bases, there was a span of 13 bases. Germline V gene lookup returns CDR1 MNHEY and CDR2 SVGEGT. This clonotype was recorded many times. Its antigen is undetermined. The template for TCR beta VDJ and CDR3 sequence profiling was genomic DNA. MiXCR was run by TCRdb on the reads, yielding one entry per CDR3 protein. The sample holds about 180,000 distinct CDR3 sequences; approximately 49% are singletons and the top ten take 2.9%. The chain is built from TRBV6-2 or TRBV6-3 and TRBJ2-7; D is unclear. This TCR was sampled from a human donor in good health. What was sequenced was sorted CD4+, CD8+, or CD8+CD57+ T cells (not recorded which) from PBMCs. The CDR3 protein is CASSFASIGQYF. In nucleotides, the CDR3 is TGTGCCAGCAGTTTCGCCTCGATCGGGCAGTACTTC.